This record covers a single TCR beta chain. Its antigen is unidentified. Blood was collected, roughly 2.5 ml per donor. These data are taken from a study of monozygotic twins with inflammatory bowel disease. Study observations and caveats: Diversity of TCRbeta measured by inverse Simpson was lower in IBD patients than in healthy co-twins. Repertoire similarity did not differ between concordant and discordant twins, possibly owing to limited power.

Researchers used 3500 ng of total RNA for each TCR library. TCRdb re-called the 5' RACE reads and catalogs CDR3 proteins one per entry, DNA excluded. This listing includes about 140,000 distinct CDR3 sequences. CDR1 and CDR2 from the germline V gene are PRHDT and FYEKMQ (reference sequence). This CDR3 comprises 16 residues. The rearrangement links TRBV13 to TRBJ2-1; the D gene TCRdb calls, TRBD1, cannot be checked with no DNA. The receptor was isolated from a human donor with ulcerative colitis or Crohn's disease, or a healthy co-twin of an affected twin (not recorded which). The sample taken for sequencing was blood. The chain's CDR3 is CASSLKRATGNNEQFF.